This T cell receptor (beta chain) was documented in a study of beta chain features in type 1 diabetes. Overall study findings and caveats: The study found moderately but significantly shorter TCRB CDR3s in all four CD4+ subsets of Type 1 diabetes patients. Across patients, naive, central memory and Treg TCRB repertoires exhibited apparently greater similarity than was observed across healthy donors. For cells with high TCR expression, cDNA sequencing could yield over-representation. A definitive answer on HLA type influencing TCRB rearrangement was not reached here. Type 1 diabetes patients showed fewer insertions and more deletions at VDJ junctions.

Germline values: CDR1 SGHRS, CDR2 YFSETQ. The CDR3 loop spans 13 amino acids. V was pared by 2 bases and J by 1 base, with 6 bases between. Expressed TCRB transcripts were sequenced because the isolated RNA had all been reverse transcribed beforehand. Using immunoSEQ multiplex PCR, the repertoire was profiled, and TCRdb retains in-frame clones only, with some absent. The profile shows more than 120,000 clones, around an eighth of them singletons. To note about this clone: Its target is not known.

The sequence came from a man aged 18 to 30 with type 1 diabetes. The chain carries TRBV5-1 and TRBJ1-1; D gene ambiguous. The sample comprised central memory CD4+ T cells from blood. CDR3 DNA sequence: TGCGCCAGCAGCTTCCCAGGGAACACTGAAGCTTTCTTT. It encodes CASSFPGNTEAFF.